This T cell receptor (beta chain) is drawn from a study of T cell repertoires in cytomegalovirus infection. Study context: In public TCR beta signatures, there were indications of both CMV infection and matching HLA type.

MiXCR was run by TCRdb on the reads, yielding one entry per CDR3 protein. This table has 130,000 or so distinct CDR3 sequences, 5.5% to 7% appearing once. Study observations and caveats: Carriers of CMV plus the relevant HLA were identified by cumulative public TCR beta family frequency. The response measured ex vivo was dominated by TCR beta clonotypes (HLA-C-restricted and CMV-specific).

With 4 bases removed from V and 1 base from J, the gap between germline ends came to 7 bases. This CDR3 comprises 13 residues. The germline CDR1 and CDR2 sequences are SGHAT and FQNNGV. This clonotype was seen a few times. Its matching antigen is unknown. The gene calls are TRBV11-2 and TRBJ2-5; the D is unclear. This TCR was recovered from a human donor in good health (CMV status not recorded). Some clones in this sample may be carry-over from other donors' samples. The specimen was PBMCs. The CDR3 region is CASSSDPQETQYF. DNA for the CDR3: TGTGCCAGCAGCTCAGACCCCCAAGAGACCCAGTACTTC.